One sample yielded the 9 T cell receptor beta chains listed below, sequenced in a study of CD8 T cells in Susac syndrome. RNA in amounts of roughly 0.5 to 1 ug was reverse transcribed with random hexamers. MiXCR, applied by TCRdb to the immunoSEQ multiplex PCR reads, yields one record per CDR3 protein. This sample yields about 210,000 distinct CDR3 sequences, of which about 95% are seen a single time; 0.085% to 0.1% belongs to the top ten. Sequences were obtained from CD4+ T cells from PBMCs. These receptors came from a human donor with multiple sclerosis.

The V call is TRBV3-1, the J call TRBJ1-2; D is possibly TRBD1 (5 bases). Germline assignment: CDR1 LGHDT and CDR2 YNNKEL (reference sequence). The CDR3 has 11 amino acids. V lost 4 bases, J lost 7 bases, and 7 bases lay in between. The DNA of the CDR3 is TGTGCCAGCAGCCGGGGGATTGGCTACACCTTC. Encoded protein: CASSRGIGYTF.

The rearrangement links TRBV29-1 to TRBJ2-5; 12 bases line up with TRBD1. The V segment lost 6 bases and the J segment 5 bases; nucleotides outside the gene matches: 16. The germline V gene has CDR1 SQVTM and CDR2 ANQGSEA. The CDR3 consists of 17 residues. The chain's CDR3 is CSVGNPGQGARGETQYF. The CDR3 DNA sequence: TGCAGCGTGGGAAACCCGGGACAGGGGGCGCGAGGGGAGACCCAGTACTTC.

A few counts support this clonotype. CDR3 DNA: TGCAGCGGCGGTAACACTGAAGCTTTCTTT. It translates to CSGGNTEAFF. The V gene is TRBV29-1, the J gene TRBJ1-1, with D uncertain. The V gene lost 7 bases and the J gene lost 2 bases, with 5 bases spanning the gap. The CDR3 spans 10 residues. Germline CDR1 reads SQVTM; CDR2 reads ANQGSEA. The full variable domain, completed using reference TRBV29-1 and TRBJ1-1, is SAVISQKPSRDICQRGTSLTIQCQVDSQVTMMFWYRQQPGQSLTLIATANQGSEATYESGFVIDKFPISRPNLTFSTLTVSNMSPEDSSIYLCSGGNTEAFFGQGTRLTVV.

The chain is built from TRBV9 and TRBJ2-5; D might be TRBD2 (5 bases). V shed 1 base and J shed 5 bases, with 12 bases lying between them. CDR1 and CDR2 from the germline V gene are SGDLS and YYNGEE. The CDR3 sequence is 14 residues long. The CDR3 region is CASSVRGTGETQYF. For the CDR3, the DNA is TGTGCCAGCAGCGTACGGGGAACCGGCGAGACCCAGTACTTC.

This chain joins TRBV3-1 and TRBJ2-2; 8 nucleotides align to TRBD1. Germline CDR1 reads LGHDT; CDR2 reads YNNKEL (reference sequence). V trimming: 5 bases; J trimming: 7 bases; junction bases outside the gene matches: 6. There are 14 residues in the CDR3. This chain's CDR3 is CASSARTGYGELFF. CDR3 DNA sequence: TGTGCCAGCAGCGCCCGGACAGGGTACGGGGAGCTGTTTTTT. Filled out from reference TRBV3-1 and TRBJ2-2, the complete variable domain reads DTAVSQTPKYLVTQMGNDKSIKCEQNLGHDTMYWYKQDSKKFLKIMFSYNNKELIINETVPNRFSPKSPDKAHLNLHINSLELGDSAVYFCASSARTGYGELFFGEGSRLTVL.

In its sample, this clonotype was seen once. V is TRBV29-1 and J is TRBJ1-3, with 9 bases lining up with TRBD1. CDR3 size: 13 residues. With 4 bases clipped from V and 7 bases from J, the junction kept 5 bases outside the gene matches. Germline lookup yields CDR1 SQVTM and CDR2 ANQGSEA. In DNA, the CDR3 is TGCAGCGTTGTCCAGGACAGGGGCAACACCATATATTTT. It codes for CSVVQDRGNTIYF.

The rearrangement links TRBV18 to TRBJ1-2; 7 nucleotides match TRBD1. The CDR3 contains 14 residues. The V and J ends lost 3 bases and 5 bases, in that order; junction bases with no gene match: 6. Looked up from germline, CDR1 is KGHSH and CDR2 is LQKENI. DNA of the CDR3: TGTGCCAGCTCACCCGGGACAGAAGTATATGGCTACACCTTC. This encodes CASSPGTEVYGYTF.

CDR3 nucleotide sequence: TGTGCCAGCAGCCTGGGGGGATACCGCACAGATACGCAGTATTTT. Its protein product is CASSLGGYRTDTQYF. V and J are TRBV7-2 and TRBJ2-3, with D perhaps TRBD2 (6 bases). CDR3 size: 15 residues. V dropped 5 bases and J dropped 1 base, with 13 bases sitting between them. The germline V gene has CDR1 SGHTA and CDR2 FQGNSA. The full variable domain, rest sourced from reference TRBV7-2 and TRBJ2-3, is GAGVSQSPSNKVTEKGKDVELRCDPISGHTALYWYRQSLGQGLEFLIYFQGNSAPDKSGLPSDRFSAERTGGSVSTLTIQRTQQEDSAVYLCASSLGGYRTDTQYFGPGTRLTVL.

The rearrangement links TRBV7-9 to TRBJ2-5; D gene uncertain. This CDR3 is 15 amino acids long. The ends were cut back, 1 base at V and 2 bases at J, with 11 bases in the middle. Germline CDR1 and CDR2: SEHNR and FQNEAQ (reference sequence). CDR3 protein: CASSLVSSGQETQYF. CDR3 coding DNA: TGTGCCAGCAGCTTAGTGTCGTCAGGACAAGAGACCCAGTACTTC.